A single TCR beta chain is shown here with its context. Its matching antigen is unknown. Profiled with immunoSEQ multiplex PCR; TCRdb holds only in-frame clones, not every one. The sample consists of about 2.2 million clones, approximately 92% of them appearing once. Positively selected for CCR7, the CD45RO-negative cells used as naive CD8 cells excluded terminally differentiated effector memory CD45RA+ cells. The data were taken from a study of shared clonotypes between healthy human individuals. Across the whole study: Each donor's CD8 memory used one plate, CD8 naive two, each CD4 subset three. Findings and limits, study-wide: A generally larger estimated richness was seen in naive subsets than in memory subsets. Rarefaction showed that sequencing of sorted subsets was incomplete (despite large depth).

The CDR3 totals 13 residues. Trimming pared 1 base from V and 7 bases from J, leaving 11 bases between. CDR1 SGHVS and CDR2 FNYEAQ come from the germline V gene. This TCR derives from a man aged 18 to 30 in good health. Some clones in this sample may be carry-over from other donors' samples. The chain joins TRBV7-6 to TRBJ2-7; the D is unclear. Source material: naive CD8+ T cells from PBMCs. CDR3 DNA sequence: TGTGCCAGCAGCTTAGAGGCCTCCGGGGAGCAGTACTTC. This gives the protein CASSLEASGEQYF.